A selection of T cell receptor beta chains follows, all from one sample in a study of cytomegalovirus exposure and HLA in healthy donors. This table comes from immunoSEQ multiplex PCR, and its TCRdb copy is limited to in-frame clones, with some not included. The top ten clones hold approximately 1.4% of a sample with about 160,000 clones, about 72% of them seen once. What was sequenced was PBMCs. The receptor set was obtained from a man aged 55 to 70 in good health and CMV-seronegative. Each CDR3 is given with its conserved first and last residue. A D gene is named only where the DNA matches it firmly. Expanded clones are given a class, and other clones once, few, many or no size at all.

TRBV7-8	NA	17	TRBJ2-1	TRBD2	TGTGCCAGCAGGCCGGTAGCGGGAAAATCGCCGTCCAATGAGCAGTTCTTC	CASRPVAGKSPSNEQFF
TRBV10-3	NA	14	TRBJ2-3	TRBD1	TGTGCCATCAGCGAGGGACAGGGCCCCGATACGCAGTATTTT	CAISEGQGPDTQYF
TRBV2	once	12	TRBJ2-3	NA	TGTGCCAGCAGTGAGTCAGCGGATACGCAGTATTTT	CASSESADTQYF
TRBV5-1	NA	14	TRBJ2-7	NA	TGCGCCAGCAGCGTGGTCAGTGTCTCCTACGAGCAGTACTTC	CASSVVSVSYEQYF
TRBV4-1	NA	21	TRBJ1-6	TRBD1	TGCGCCAGCAGCCAAAAGGGGGGCCCGGGACAGGGGGCGCCCAGGAATTCACCCCTCCACTTT	CASSQKGGPGQGAPRNSPLHF
TRBV4-1	NA	14	TRBJ1-3	TRBD1	TGCGCCAGCAGCCAGACAGGGGCCGGAAACACCATATATTTT	CASSQTGAGNTIYF
TRBV7-9	NA	15	TRBJ2-5	TRBD1	TGTGCCAGCAGCTTCGGACAGGGGGCTCAAGAGACCCAGTACTTC	CASSFGQGAQETQYF
TRBV7-9	NA	14	TRBJ2-3	NA	TGTGCCAGCAGCCCTAGAATGCGCGGAGATACGCAGTATTTT	CASSPRMRGDTQYF
TRBV5-1	NA	12	TRBJ2-7	NA	TGCGCCAGCAGCTCCACAACCTACGAGCAGTACTTC	CASSSTTYEQYF
TRBV7-8	few	14	TRBJ2-7	NA	TGTGCCAGCAGCTTAAATAGCGGCTGGTACGAGCAGTACTTC	CASSLNSGWYEQYF
TRBV2	NA	13	TRBJ2-3	NA	TGTGCCAGCTTTAGGGAGATCGGAGATACGCAGTATTTT	CASFREIGDTQYF
TRBV7-3	NA	15	TRBJ1-1	TRBD1	TGTGCCAGCAGCTTAACATCGGACAACAGGGGGACAGCTTTCTTT	CASSLTSDNRGTAFF
TRBV4-1	once	15	TRBJ2-7	TRBD1	TGCGCCAGCAGCCACGCTGGACAGGCTCGGTACGAGCAGTACTTC	CASSHAGQARYEQYF
TRBV28	NA	17	TRBJ1-2	TRBD1	TGTGCCAGCGGAGAGGATAAGTCGACAGGGAGGTTAAGTGGCTACACCTTC	CASGEDKSTGRLSGYTF
TRBV9	few	16	TRBJ2-7	TRBD1	TGTGCCAGCAGCGTAGATGTAGGGGGCGACACCTACGAGCAGTACTTC	CASSVDVGGDTYEQYF
TRBV5-5	NA	13	TRBJ2-7	NA	TGTGCCAGCTCTTCAGGGTCCTCCTACGAGCAGTACTTC	CASSSGSSYEQYF
TRBV7-9	NA	16	TRBJ2-7	NA	TGTGCCAGCAGCTTAGGCCCGACAGGTTTCTCCTACGAGCAGTACTTC	CASSLGPTGFSYEQYF
TRBV6-4	NA	16	TRBJ2-5	TRBD2	TGTGCCACCCGGAGGACTAGCGGGGGAAGACAAGAGACCCAGTACTTC	CATRRTSGGRQETQYF
TRBV11-1	NA	19	TRBJ2-2	TRBD2	TGTGCCAGCAGCTCCCCGGTGGTAGCGGGGGGGCTCGGCACCGGGGAGCTGTTTTTT	CASSSPVVAGGLGTGELFF
TRBV7-8	NA	15	TRBJ1-2	NA	TGTGCCAGCAGCGCGGGACCACCCCCTGGTTATGGCTACACCTTC	CASSAGPPPGYGYTF
TRBV25-1	few	14	TRBJ1-2	NA	TGTGCCAGCAGTGCCCGGGGGGACTACTATGGCTACACCTTC	CASSARGDYYGYTF
TRBV11-1	NA	13	TRBJ1-6	TRBD1	TGTGCCAGCGGGACAGGGGCAAATTCACCCCTCCACTTT	CASGTGANSPLHF
TRBV27	NA	13	TRBJ1-1	NA	TGTGCCAGCAGTTTCTCGGTAGGAGCTGAAGCTTTCTTT	CASSFSVGAEAFF
TRBV5-6	once	14	TRBJ2-5	TRBD2	TGTGCCAGCGCAACAGGACTAGCGGGAGAGACCCAGTACTTC	CASATGLAGETQYF
TRBV5-4	NA	14	TRBJ1-2	TRBD1	TGTGCCAGCAGCTACGAACAGGGGGAGTATGGCTACACCTTC	CASSYEQGEYGYTF
TRBV27	once	14	TRBJ2-7	TRBD2	TGTGCCAGCACCCAGACTAGCGGGGGGCTCGAGCAGTACTTC	CASTQTSGGLEQYF
TRBV7-2	NA	16	TRBJ1-1	NA	TGTGCCAGCAGCTTAGGTCTTGGCAGGCTGAACACTGAAGCTTTCTTT	CASSLGLGRLNTEAFF
TRBV6-5	once	16	TRBJ2-5	TRBD2	TGTGCCAGCAGTTACTCCCCTAGCGGGCGGCAAGAGACCCAGTACTTC	CASSYSPSGRQETQYF
TRBV7-2	NA	15	TRBJ1-5	NA	TGTGCCAGCAGCGCCGACAGCGTTAGCAATCAGCCCCAGCATTTT	CASSADSVSNQPQHF
TRBV11-1	few	16	TRBJ2-2	TRBD2	TGTGCCAGCAGCTCAAGGGCTAGCGGGGGGACCGGGGAGCTGTTTTTT	CASSSRASGGTGELFF
TRBV5-1	NA	15	TRBJ2-1	NA	TGCGCCAGCAGCTTCCGGGACTCCTCCTACAATGAGCAGTTCTTC	CASSFRDSSYNEQFF
TRBV19	few	13	TRBJ2-2	NA	TGTGCCAGTGCCGGGGGGAACACCGGGGAGCTGTTTTTT	CASAGGNTGELFF
TRBV25-1	few	14	TRBJ2-1	NA	TGTGCCAGCAGTGCCATGGGGATGTCGACAGGCGGGTTCTTC	CASSAMGMSTGGFF
TRBV5-4	NA	14	TRBJ2-3	NA	TGTGCCAGCAGCTTGAGGACTAGCACAGATACGCAGTATTTT	CASSLRTSTDTQYF
TRBV10-3	NA	16	TRBJ2-3	TRBD2	TGTGCCACCAGACGGGAGGGCCGGGAGGGGACAGATACGCAGTATTTT	CATRREGREGTDTQYF
TRBV10-3	NA	14	TRBJ1-2	NA	TGTGCCATCAGTGAGTCTCCGGGAAACTATGGCTACACCTTC	CAISESPGNYGYTF
TRBV6-5	NA	14	TRBJ2-3	NA	TGTGCCAGCAGCCGGACAGCCGAAATGGATACGCAGTATTTT	CASSRTAEMDTQYF
TRBV7-2	NA	14	TRBJ2-7	NA	TGTGCCAGCAGCCCAGGGGTACTTCCGTACGAGCAGTACTTC	CASSPGVLPYEQYF
TRBV19	NA	13	TRBJ1-1	TRBD1	TGTGCCAGCCAGGACAGGATGAACACTGAAGCTTTCTTT	CASQDRMNTEAFF
TRBV29-1	NA	18	TRBJ2-3	TRBD2	TGCAGCGTTGCGGGGGGGTCGGGCGGGAGGGCCGGGACAGATACGCAGTATTTT	CSVAGGSGGRAGTDTQYF
TRBV5-1	NA	14	TRBJ2-7	NA	TGCGCCAGCAGCCCAAGACAGGGAGGATACGAGCAGTACTTC	CASSPRQGGYEQYF
TRBV6-5	NA	14	TRBJ2-5	NA	TGTGCCAGCAGTTACTCTCGCGGAGAAGAGACCCAGTACTTC	CASSYSRGEETQYF
TRBV30	NA	16	TRBJ2-3	TRBD2	TGTGCCTGGAGTGTACTTAGCGGGACCCGCACAGATACGCAGTATTTT	CAWSVLSGTRTDTQYF
TRBV6-5	NA	15	TRBJ2-7	NA	TGTGCCAGCAGTTACTATGGGACTTCTAGGAACGAGCAGTACTTC	CASSYYGTSRNEQYF
TRBV5-4	NA	15	TRBJ2-7	TRBD2	TGTGCCAGCAGCTCAGGACTAGCGGGTGCCTACGAGCAGTACTTC	CASSSGLAGAYEQYF